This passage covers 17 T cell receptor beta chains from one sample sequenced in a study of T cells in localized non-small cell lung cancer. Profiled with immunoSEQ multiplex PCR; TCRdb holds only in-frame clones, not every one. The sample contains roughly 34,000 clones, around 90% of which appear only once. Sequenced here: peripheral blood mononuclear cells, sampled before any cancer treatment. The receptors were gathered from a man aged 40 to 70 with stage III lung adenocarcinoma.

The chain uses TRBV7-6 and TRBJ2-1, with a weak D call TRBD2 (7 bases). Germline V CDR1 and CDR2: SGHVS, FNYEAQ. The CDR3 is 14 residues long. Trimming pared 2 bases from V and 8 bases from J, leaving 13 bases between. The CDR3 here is CASSLSGGRDEQFF. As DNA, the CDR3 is TGTGCCAGCAGCTTATCGGGGGGCCGGGATGAGCAGTTCTTC.

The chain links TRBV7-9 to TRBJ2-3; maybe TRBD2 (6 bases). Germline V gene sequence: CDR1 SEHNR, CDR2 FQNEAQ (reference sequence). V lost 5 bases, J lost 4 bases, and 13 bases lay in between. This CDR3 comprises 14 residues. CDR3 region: CASSRLGGSDTQYF. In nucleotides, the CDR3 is TGTGCCAGCAGCCGCTTGGGGGGATCAGATACGCAGTATTTT.

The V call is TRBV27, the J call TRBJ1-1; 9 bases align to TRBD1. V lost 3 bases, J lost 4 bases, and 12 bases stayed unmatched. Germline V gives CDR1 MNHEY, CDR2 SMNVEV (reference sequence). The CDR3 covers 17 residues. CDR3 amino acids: CASSFLPPGQGRTEAFF. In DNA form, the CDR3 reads TGTGCCAGCAGTTTCCTCCCTCCGGGACAGGGTCGCACTGAAGCTTTCTTT.

This chain's CDR3 is CASSPPGTEAFF. For the CDR3, the DNA is TGTGCCAGCTCACCACCCGGGACTGAAGCTTTCTTT. This chain uses TRBV18 with TRBJ1-1; D is unclear. V was cut by 0 bases and J by 5 bases, with 4 bases left in between. CDR3 size: 12 residues. Per germline, CDR1 KGHSH and CDR2 LQKENI.

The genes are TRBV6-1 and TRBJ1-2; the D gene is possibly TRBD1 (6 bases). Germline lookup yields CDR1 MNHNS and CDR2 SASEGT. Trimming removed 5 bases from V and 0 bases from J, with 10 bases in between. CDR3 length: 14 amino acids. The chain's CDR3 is CASSWDTSNYGYTF. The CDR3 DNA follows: TGTGCCAGCAGTTGGGACACCTCTAACTATGGCTACACCTTC.

CDR3: CASSQAGTSGGDEQFF. CDR3 nucleotides: TGTGCCAGCAGCCAAGCCGGGACTAGCGGGGGAGATGAGCAGTTCTTC. This chain connects TRBV4-2 to TRBJ2-1, with TRBD2 matching 14 bases. The CDR3 extends over 16 amino acids. Germline values: CDR1 LGHNA, CDR2 YNFKEQ. J gave up 8 bases and V 1 base, and 4 bases lay outside the gene matches.

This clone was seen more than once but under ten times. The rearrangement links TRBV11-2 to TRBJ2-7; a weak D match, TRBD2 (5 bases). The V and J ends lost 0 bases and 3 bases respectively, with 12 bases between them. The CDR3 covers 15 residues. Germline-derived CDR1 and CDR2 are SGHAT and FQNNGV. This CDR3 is CASSLEGDVVYEQYF. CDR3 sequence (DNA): TGTGCCAGCAGCTTAGAGGGAGATGTCGTCTACGAGCAGTACTTC. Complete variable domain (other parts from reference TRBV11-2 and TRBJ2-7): EAGVAQSPRYKIIEKRQSVAFWCNPISGHATLYWYQQILGQGPKLLIQFQNNGVVDDSQLPKDRFSAERLKGVDSTLKIQPAKLEDSAVYLCASSLEGDVVYEQYFGPGTRLTVT.

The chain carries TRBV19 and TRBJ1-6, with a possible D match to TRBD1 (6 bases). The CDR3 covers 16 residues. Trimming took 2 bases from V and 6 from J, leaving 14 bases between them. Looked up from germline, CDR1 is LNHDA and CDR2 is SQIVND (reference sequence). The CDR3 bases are TGTGCCAGTAGTATATTGACAGGCGATGGTAATTCACCCCTCCACTTT. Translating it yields CASSILTGDGNSPLHF.

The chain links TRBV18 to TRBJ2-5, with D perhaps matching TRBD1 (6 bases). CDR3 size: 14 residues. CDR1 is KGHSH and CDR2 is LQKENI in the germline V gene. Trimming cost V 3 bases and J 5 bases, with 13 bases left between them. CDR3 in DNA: TGTGCCAGCTCACCTCAGGGGTTCGGGGAGACCCAGTACTTC. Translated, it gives CASSPQGFGETQYF.

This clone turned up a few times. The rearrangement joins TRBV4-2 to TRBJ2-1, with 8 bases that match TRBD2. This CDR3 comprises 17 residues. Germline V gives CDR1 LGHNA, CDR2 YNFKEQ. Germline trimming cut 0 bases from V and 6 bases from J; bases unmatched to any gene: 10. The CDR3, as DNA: TGTGCCAGCAGCCAAGATCATTTGCGGGGGGTGAGCAATGAGCAGTTCTTC. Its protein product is CASSQDHLRGVSNEQFF.

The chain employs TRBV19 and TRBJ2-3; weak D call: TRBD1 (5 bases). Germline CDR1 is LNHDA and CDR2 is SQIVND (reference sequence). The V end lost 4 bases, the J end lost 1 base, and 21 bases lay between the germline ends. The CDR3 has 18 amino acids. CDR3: CASSKVSPGVRGTDTQYF. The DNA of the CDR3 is TGTGCCAGTAGTAAAGTGTCCCCCGGAGTCAGGGGCACAGATACGCAGTATTTT.

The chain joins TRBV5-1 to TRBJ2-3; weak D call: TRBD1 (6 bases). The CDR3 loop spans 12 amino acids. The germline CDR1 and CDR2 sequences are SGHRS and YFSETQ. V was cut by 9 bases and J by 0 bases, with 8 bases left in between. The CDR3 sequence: CATGASTDTQYF. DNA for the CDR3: TGCGCCACAGGGGCGAGCACAGATACGCAGTATTTT.

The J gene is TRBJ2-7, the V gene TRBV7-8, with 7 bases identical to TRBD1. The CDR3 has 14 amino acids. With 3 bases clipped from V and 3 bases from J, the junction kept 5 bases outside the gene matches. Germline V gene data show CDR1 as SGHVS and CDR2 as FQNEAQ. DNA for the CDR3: TGTGCCAGCAGCTTCAACAGGGGAAACTACGAGCAGTACTTC. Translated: CASSFNRGNYEQYF.

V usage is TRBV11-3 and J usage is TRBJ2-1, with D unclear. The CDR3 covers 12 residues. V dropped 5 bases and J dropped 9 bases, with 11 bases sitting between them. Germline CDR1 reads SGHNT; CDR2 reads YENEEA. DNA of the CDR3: TGTGCCAGCAGCCCCTCCGGAGTTGAGCAGTTCTTC. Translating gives CASSPSGVEQFF.

The chain's CDR3 is CASSFDQGKNTEAFF. The DNA for the CDR3 is TGTGCCAGCAGTTTTGATCAGGGGAAGAACACTGAAGCTTTCTTT. The J gene is TRBJ1-1, the V gene TRBV27; TRBD1 is a possible D gene (6 bases). Germline V lookup: CDR1 MNHEY, CDR2 SMNVEV (reference sequence). V gave up 3 bases and J gave up 1 base, with 12 bases separating them. This CDR3 has 15 residues.

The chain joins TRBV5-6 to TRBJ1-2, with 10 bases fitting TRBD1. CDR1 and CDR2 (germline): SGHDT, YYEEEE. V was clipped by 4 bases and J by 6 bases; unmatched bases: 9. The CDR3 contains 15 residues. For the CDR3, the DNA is TGTGCCAGCAGCATCGACAGGGGGCGAAGAAATGGCTACACCTTC. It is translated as CASSIDRGRRNGYTF.

The CDR3 here is CASSARLAGGFEQETQYF. The CDR3 nucleotides read TGTGCCAGCAGTGCTAGACTAGCGGGGGGATTCGAGCAAGAGACCCAGTACTTC. This rearrangement joins TRBV2 to TRBJ2-5, with 13 bases identical to TRBD2. CDR3 length equals 18 residues. The germline V gene encodes CDR1 SNHLY and CDR2 FYNNEI. Trimming cost V 4 bases and J 2 bases; bases outside gene matches: 10.